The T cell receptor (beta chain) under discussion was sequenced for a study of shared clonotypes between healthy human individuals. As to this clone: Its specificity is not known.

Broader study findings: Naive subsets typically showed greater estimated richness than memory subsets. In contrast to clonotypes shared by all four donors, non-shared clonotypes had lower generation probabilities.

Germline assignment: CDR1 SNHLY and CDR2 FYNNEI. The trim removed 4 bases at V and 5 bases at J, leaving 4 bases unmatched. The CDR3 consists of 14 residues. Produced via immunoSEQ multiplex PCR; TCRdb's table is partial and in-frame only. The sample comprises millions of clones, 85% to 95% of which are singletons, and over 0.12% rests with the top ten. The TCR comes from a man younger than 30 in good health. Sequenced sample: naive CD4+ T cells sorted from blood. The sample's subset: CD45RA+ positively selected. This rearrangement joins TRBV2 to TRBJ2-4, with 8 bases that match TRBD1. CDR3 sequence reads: CASSGRTGQNIQYF. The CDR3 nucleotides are TGTGCCAGCAGTGGTAGGACAGGGCAAAACATTCAGTACTTC.